One T cell receptor beta chain is described in this entry. Its antigen is still unknown. No much larger clone exists at a distance of one base, and base qualities are not known. Participants in the prospective study were enrolled through a virtual design, were aged about 18 to 100 years, and lived in about two dozen United States geographic areas. In the prospective study, participants were assigned to cohorts based on the clinical history participants reported in a screening survey and a study questionnaire. ImmuneRACE Cohort 3 recovered participants were defined by two consecutive negative NP/OP PCR tests, healthcare professional clearance, or symptom resolution. In the prospective study, whole blood, serum and a nasopharyngeal or oropharyngeal swab were collected from each participant by mobile phlebotomists. Additional blood draws and questionnaires over an approximately 2-month period could optionally be provided by prospective study participants. Prospective study blood samples were shipped either frozen or at room temperature before DNA extraction.

The data are from a study of blood T cell repertoires in COVID-19 (dated by TCRdb to about 2020). Study-wide context: Samples covering the acute and convalescent phases of COVID-19 were provided by collaborators in the United States, Italy and Spain. The prospective study material was composed of cDNA or gDNA derived from T cells, B-cell-depleted T cells, or PBMCs. The dataset comprised deeply sampled blood TCRbeta repertoires from subjects exposed to, actively infected with, or recovered from COVID-19. A freely available public database, intended as a resource for researchers studying the immune response to SARS-CoV-2, is where the repertoires were released. Samples were obtained from the ongoing ImmuneRACE study (first 160 participants) and from about 1,300 subjects provided by 6 global collaborators. Sample metadata almost always included a de-identified subject ID, COVID-19 status, age in years and sex. Where HLA class I and class II types were available, the types were taken from metadata supplied by the sample provider, not from assay-based typing.

Results the study describes overall, beyond this receptor: The quantity of clinical and demographic metadata differed by source and by participant and was supplied without curation.

The immunoSEQ Assay, a bias-controlled multiplex PCR, was used to amplify TCRbeta CDR3 regions from genomic DNA. As for how the authors treated the data: The number of nucleated cells in each sample was estimated from the amplification of reference gene primers within the assay. To quantify the absolute abundance of each unique TCRbeta CDR3 rearrangement, sequence reads were collapsed and filtered. For each sample, productive Simpson clonality was calculated as the square root of Simpson's diversity index across productive rearrangements. TCRdb took this table from immuneACCESS and kept in-frame rearrangements with V and J called. Such tables lack part of the clones; where checked against another copy, unresolved V genes explain under half of the gap, and the rest is unexplained. That table furnishes V, J and clone size, whereas the DNA furnished D and trimming. Within this sample are about 130,000 clones, with about 79% of them counted one time only. Roughly 9.2% of the sample comes from the top ten.

As encoded in the germline V gene, CDR1 is SGHTA while CDR2 is FQGTGA. Trimmed from V: 5 bases; trimmed from J: 6 bases; junction bases lacking a gene match: 6. From the cysteine through the phenylalanine, the CDR3 covers 14 amino acids. The retained sequence is limited to the CDR3, 42 bases, with the frame set at the first base. The sequencing sample was made of PBMCs or T cells enriched from blood (not recorded which). The TCR was taken from a man in his fifties or sixties who had recovered from COVID-19. The sequence joins TRBV7-3 to TRBJ2-2; the central 7 bases match TRBD1. CDR3 loop: CASSQRQGSGELFF. The DNA is as follows: TGTGCCAGCAGCCAGAGACAGGGCTCCGGGGAGCTGTTTTTT.